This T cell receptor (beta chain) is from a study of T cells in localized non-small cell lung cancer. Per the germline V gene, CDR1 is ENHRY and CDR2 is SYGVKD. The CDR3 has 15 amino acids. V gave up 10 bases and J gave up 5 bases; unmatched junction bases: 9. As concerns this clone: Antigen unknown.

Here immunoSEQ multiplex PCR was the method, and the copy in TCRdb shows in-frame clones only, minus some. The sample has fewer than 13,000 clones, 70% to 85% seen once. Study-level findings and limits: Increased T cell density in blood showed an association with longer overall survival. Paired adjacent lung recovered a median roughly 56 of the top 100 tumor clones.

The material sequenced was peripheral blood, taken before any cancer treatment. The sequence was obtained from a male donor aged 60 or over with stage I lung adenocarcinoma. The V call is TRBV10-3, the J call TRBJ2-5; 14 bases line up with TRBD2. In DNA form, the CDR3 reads TGTGCCACGAGACTAGCGGGGGGGCAGGGGGAGACCCAGTACTTC. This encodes CATRLAGGQGETQYF.